This TCR beta chain was observed in a study of OX40 agonist ivuxolimab in advanced cancers. Findings of the study overall: Both CD4+ and CD8+ T cell populations in blood had undergone clonal expansion by week 6 at 0.1 to 3.0 mg/kg. Mean expanded clone counts were higher in CD8+ than CD4+ T cells.

Losses at the gene ends were 6 bases for V and 6 bases for J; bases not matched to a gene: 7. The CDR3 runs to 14 residues. Per the germline V gene, CDR1 is MNHEY and CDR2 is SMNVEV (reference sequence). With regard to this clone: Antigen: not known.

TCRdb keeps only in-frame clones here, not all; method: immunoSEQ multiplex PCR. The sample includes approximately 76,000 clones, over 85% of them seen just once. The sequence was obtained from an adult with an advanced solid tumor such as melanoma, head and neck, liver or kidney cancer. The sample in question was CD4+ or CD8+ T cells sorted from blood, obtained in a trial of the OX40 agonist ivuxolimab. The chain uses TRBV27 and TRBJ2-7; 11 nucleotides agree with TRBD2. The CDR3 coding sequence is TGTGCCAGCAGCTCGACTAGCGGGACCTTCGAGCAGTACTTC. It encodes CASSSTSGTFEQYF.